This T cell receptor (beta chain) was recorded in a study of cytomegalovirus exposure and HLA in healthy donors. Here immunoSEQ multiplex PCR was the method, and the copy in TCRdb shows in-frame clones only, minus some. The sample consists of 200,000 to 300,000 clones, around nine tenths of them appearing once. Per the germline V gene, CDR1 is GTSNPN and CDR2 is SVGIG (reference sequence). The CDR3 sequence is 13 residues long. The V gene lost 1 base and the J gene lost 4 bases, with 7 bases spanning the gap. On this clone itself: The antigen remains undetermined.

The study, taken as a whole, reports: Usually a TCR sequence was rare, but some public TCRs were found in many donors. The study designated 150 or so TCR beta chains cytomegalovirus-associated. CMV antigen specificity of three CMV-associated chains was confirmed in vitro.

The sequencing input was PBMCs. This sequence joins TRBV30 and TRBJ2-2, with D unclear. The sequence was obtained from a man between 18 and 29 years old in good health and CMV-seronegative. The CDR3 DNA is TGTGCCTGGAGTGAGACACGCACCGGGGAGCTGTTTTTT. This translates into CAWSETRTGELFF.